A single sample gave rise to the 10 T cell receptor beta chains below, sequenced in a study of T cells in Graves' hyperthyroidism and ophthalmopathy. TCR beta CDR3 sequences were amplified from RNA transcripts. First-round RT-PCR with HTBI primers amplified the TCR CDR3 region. TCRdb redid the calling of the multiplex PCR reads with MiXCR, one entry per CDR3 protein. Of 450,000 to 700,000 distinct CDR3 sequences listed, 35% to 55% are singletons. The specimen sequenced was peripheral blood or thyroid tissue (not recorded which). The origin of the receptors is a woman under 30 with Graves' hyperthyroidism.

This chain links TRBV12-3 or TRBV12-4 with TRBJ1-1, with D possibly being TRBD1 (5 bases). V was cut by 3 bases and J by 5 bases, with 13 bases left in between. The CDR3 totals 14 residues. The CDR3 DNA is TGTGCCAGCAGTTTTCCCCAGGGTTGGACTGAAGCTTTCTTT. Residues: CASSFPQGWTEAFF.

The chain has TRBV7-2 and TRBJ1-1; 9 bases align to TRBD1. The CDR3 spans 16 residues. Germline CDR1 and CDR2: SGHTA and FQGNSA. V dropped 5 bases and J dropped 1; count of bases not matched to a gene: 8. CDR3 sequence reads: CASSAGTGSGNTEAFF. Here the CDR3 DNA reads TGTGCCAGCAGCGCCGGGACAGGGTCGGGGAACACTGAAGCTTTCTTT.

About this clonotype itself: This may stem from a read error, because a much larger clone lies one nucleotide away. The V gene is TRBV19, the J gene TRBJ2-2, with D possibly matching TRBD1 (6 bases). In germline, CDR1 is LNHDA, CDR2 SQIVND (reference sequence). The CDR3 extends over 16 amino acids. CDR3 sequence (DNA): TGTGCCAGAAGTATAGGTCTCCGGATCAGGGGCGGGGAGCTGTTTTTT. Amino acids: CARSIGLRIRGGELFF.

This clonotype was seen only a few times. The rearrangement links TRBV7-9 to TRBJ2-5, with TRBD2 matching 12 bases. The CDR3 totals 15 residues. Germline CDR1 reads SEHNR; CDR2 reads FQNEAQ (reference sequence). V lost 4 bases and J lost 4; bases outside the gene matches: 4. CDR3 sequence reads: CASSSRTSGTETQYF. CDR3 nucleotides: TGTGCCAGCAGCTCCCGGACTAGCGGGACAGAGACCCAGTACTTC.

This clonotype has ten or more counts. The rearrangement joins TRBV5-1 to TRBJ1-4; a possible D gene is TRBD1 (6 bases). Trimming took 2 bases from V and 7 from J, leaving 15 bases between them. Germline V CDR1 and CDR2: SGHRS, YFSETQ. This CDR3 is built from 15 residues. In nucleotides, the CDR3 is TGCGCCAGCAGCTTCGCCTCAGGGGTGGGTGAAAAACTGTTTTTT. Protein product: CASSFASGVGEKLFF.

This clonotype is a singleton in its sample. The J gene is TRBJ1-2, the V gene TRBV2; D is perhaps TRBD1 (5 bases). The length of the CDR3 is 13 residues. Germline-derived CDR1 and CDR2 are SNHLY and FYNNEI. V gave up 1 base and J gave up 7 bases, with 10 bases separating them. CDR3 sequence reads: CASSEVGRRGYTF. CDR3 in DNA: TGTGCCAGCAGTGAAGTGGGGCGGCGTGGCTACACCTTC.

This clonotype showed up many times. Here the CDR3 reads CASSLVPGAGEQYF. The CDR3 DNA follows: TGTGCCAGCAGCTTAGTTCCGGGGGCAGGCGAGCAGTACTTC. V gene TRBV11-2 combines with J gene TRBJ2-7; D tentatively fits TRBD1 or TRBD2 (6 bases each). Trimming pared 1 base from V and 6 bases from J, leaving 13 bases between. The CDR3 sequence is 14 residues long. Per germline, CDR1 SGHAT and CDR2 FQNNGV.

The J gene is TRBJ2-2, the V gene TRBV10-3; D is tentatively TRBD1 or TRBD2 (6 bases each). V dropped 3 bases and J dropped 4 bases, with 9 bases sitting between them. CDR3 length: 14 amino acids. Germline V gene lookup returns CDR1 ENHRY and CDR2 SYGVKD. CDR3: CAISEQGGTGELFF. Written as DNA, the CDR3 is TGTGCCATCAGTGAACAGGGAGGCACCGGGGAGCTGTTTTTT.

The J gene is TRBJ1-2, the V gene TRBV5-1, with 8 bases lining up with TRBD1. The CDR3 length is 13 residues. Looked up from germline, CDR1 is SGHRS and CDR2 is YFSETQ. Germline trimming cut 4 bases from V and 8 bases from J; bases unmatched to any gene: 7. For the CDR3, the DNA is TGCGCCAGCAGCCCGACAGGGGAGGAGGGCTACACCTTC. Residues: CASSPTGEEGYTF.

This clonotype came up many times. The chain carries TRBV19 and TRBJ1-5, with D possibly being TRBD1 (5 bases). Germline V gene lookup returns CDR1 LNHDA and CDR2 SQIVND (reference sequence). The CDR3 contains 14 residues. Trimming removed 4 bases from V and 6 bases from J, with 13 bases in between. The DNA for the CDR3 is TGTGCCAGTAGTAAGGCAGGGAATAGTCAGCCCCAGCATTTT. The encoded protein is CASSKAGNSQPQHF. The variable domain in full, with the rest retrieved from reference TRBV19 and TRBJ1-5, is DGGITQSPKYLFRKEGQNVTLSCEQNLNHDAMYWYRQDPGQGLRLIYYSQIVNDFQKGDIAEGYSVSREKKESFPLTVTSAQKNPTAFYLCASSKAGNSQPQHFGDGTRLSIL.